This T cell receptor beta chain appears in the sequencing data of a study of blood T cells in healthy people across ages. Study results and limitations: Whereas aged donors had fewer naive CD4+ cells, long-lived donors had more of them and higher diversity.

Peripheral blood, approximately 10 milliliters per donor, was collected. This clonotype showed up just a few times. Its antigen is still unknown. CDR1 and CDR2 (germline): SGDLS, YYNGEE. V trimming: 3 bases; J trimming: 5 bases; junction bases outside the gene matches: 13. The CDR3 is 16 residues long. The use of a sample-barcoded 5' primer and a J-beta primer mix characterized a second PCR of roughly 6 to 12 cycles. TCRdb redid the calling of the 5' RACE reads with MiXCR, one entry per CDR3 protein. The sample lists some 790,000 distinct CDR3 sequences; 29% were seen once. J is TRBJ2-5 and V is TRBV9, with 7 bases matching TRBD2. The sequenced sample consisted of blood. This TCR came from a woman of 80 years or more in good health. The CDR3 DNA reads as TGTGCCAGCAGCGCCCGCGGGGGTCCCCCGAGGGAGACCCAGTACTTC. Translating it yields CASSARGGPPRETQYF.